A single T cell receptor (beta chain) is shown here with its context. The entry originates in a study of blood T cell repertoires in COVID-19. Data came from immunoSEQ multiplex PCR; TCRdb stores just in-frame clones and leaves some out. Of more than 300,000 clones in the sample, 85% to 90% were seen once. The CDR3 totals 15 residues. The germline CDR1 and CDR2 sequences are MGHRA and YSYEKL. V trimming: 5 bases; J trimming: 8 bases; junction bases outside the gene matches: 13. Sequencing used PBMCs or T cells enriched from blood (not recorded which). The V and J genes are TRBV4-1 and TRBJ1-2; 8 positions match TRBD1. The clonotype comes from a woman between 18 and 30 years old who had recovered from COVID-19. In DNA, the CDR3 is TGCGCCAGCAGCTACTTCGCCGGACAGGGAGGAGGCTACACCTTC. It encodes CASSYFAGQGGGYTF.